The clone carrying this T cell receptor beta chain was observed a handful of times. Antigen specificity is unknown. These data originate in a study of STAT5B mutations in CD4+ large granular lymphocyte leukemia. Overall study findings and caveats: Top patient clones used TRBV06 genes more often: 8/27 versus 2/35 in controls.

Study processing details: Lowest detectable productive clonotype frequency was 2.59 x 10-5. The protocol was immunoSEQ multiplex PCR, while the TCRdb copy is restricted to in-frame clones and leaves out a portion. That table gives V, J and clone size, and the DNA gave D and trimming. The data show around 24,000 clones, 72% seen once. Healthy controls were blood donor buffy coats. Trimming cost V 11 bases and J 3 bases, with 14 bases left between them. CDR3 size: 12 residues. Germline CDR1 reads ENHRY; CDR2 reads SYGVKD. Sequencing was done on a sample of CD4+ T cells from blood buffy coats. This TCR was sampled from a human donor in good health. J is TRBJ2-7 and V is TRBV10-3, with D perhaps TRBD1 (6 bases). The CDR3 here is CAFGQNLYEQYF. For the CDR3, the DNA is TGTGCCTTCGGACAGAACCTCTACGAGCAGTACTTC.